One and the same sample provided the 11 T cell receptor beta chains below, sequenced in a study of T cell responses to AZD1222 COVID-19 vaccine. TCRdb's copy holds only in-frame clones and misses some; the assay was immunoSEQ multiplex PCR. The table lists roughly 200,000 clones, roughly nine tenths of them singletons. This specimen consisted of peripheral blood, obtained 28 days after the second dose of the MenACWY control vaccine. These receptors all come from an adult who received the MenACWY meningococcal vaccine as a control.

This rearrangement joins TRBV11-3 to TRBJ2-7, with TRBD1 identical over 7 bases. Germline V CDR1 and CDR2: SGHNT, YENEEA. The CDR3 spans 17 residues. J gave up 0 bases and V 5 bases, and 13 bases lay outside the gene matches. In nucleotides, the CDR3 is TGTGCCAGCAGCCTCCCGTGGGACAGCAGGCTCTCCTACGAGCAGTACTTC. This translates into CASSLPWDSRLSYEQYF.

This clone was observed once. The J gene is TRBJ2-7, the V gene TRBV5-3, with 7 bases lining up with TRBD2. TRBV5-3 is identified as an open reading frame with a role that is uncertain. The V segment lost 8 bases and the J segment 2 bases; nucleotides outside the gene matches: 19. The CDR3 is made up of 17 amino acids. This CDR3 is CASRLGTNHPSAYEQYF. CDR3 nucleotides: TGTGCCAGCCGGTTAGGGACTAACCACCCAAGCGCCTACGAGCAGTACTTC.

This clone appeared a few times. The J gene is TRBJ2-5, the V gene TRBV13, with 7 bases identical to TRBD1. Germline V gene sequence: CDR1 PRHDT, CDR2 FYEKMQ (reference sequence). The CDR3 runs 14 residues. The J segment lost 5 bases and the V segment lost 7 bases, leaving 10 bases of the junction unmatched. CDR3 bases: TGTGCCAGCACACCCCGCAGCAGGGGGGAGACCCAGTACTTC. It specifies CASTPRSRGETQYF.

This clone was seen a few times. This chain uses TRBV14 with TRBJ2-7; no clear D gene. The ends were cut back, 0 bases at V and 0 bases at J, with 15 bases in the middle. This CDR3 is built from 17 residues. Per the germline V gene, CDR1 is SGHDN and CDR2 is FVKESK. CDR3 sequence: CASSQDPRLPSSYEQYF. The DNA of the CDR3 is TGTGCCAGCAGCCAAGATCCCCGACTCCCTAGCTCCTACGAGCAGTACTTC.

The chain is built from TRBV6-5 and TRBJ2-7; TRBD1 is a possible D gene (7 bases). The CDR3 has 13 residues. Germline loops: CDR1 MNHEY, CDR2 SVGAGI. Trimming cost V 7 bases and J 5 bases, with 15 bases left between them. The CDR3 region has the DNA TGTGCCAGCACACAGGGGTTAGCGGACGAGCAGTACTTC. This translates into CASTQGLADEQYF.

The chain employs TRBV9 and TRBJ2-3, with 7 bases that match TRBD2. The length of the CDR3 is 17 residues. J gave up 3 bases and V 3 bases, and 13 bases lay outside the gene matches. From germline, CDR1 is SGDLS and CDR2 YYNGEE. Here the CDR3 reads CASSGVGFLRGTDTQYF. As DNA, the CDR3 is TGTGCCAGCAGCGGTGTTGGGTTTCTGCGGGGGACAGATACGCAGTATTTT.

The rearrangement links TRBV5-4 to TRBJ2-2; TRBD2 agrees at 13 bases. This CDR3 contains 17 residues. Germline CDR1 and CDR2: SGHNT and YYREEE (reference sequence). Trimming at V came to 4 bases and at J to 5 bases, leaving 8 bases not matched to a gene. DNA for the CDR3: TGTGCCAGCAGCCCGGGGACTAGCGGGGTCACGACCGGGGAGCTGTTTTTT. Its protein is CASSPGTSGVTTGELFF.

The chain employs TRBV6-5 and TRBJ2-7, with D unresolved. From germline, CDR1 is MNHEY and CDR2 SVGAGI. The length of the CDR3 is 11 residues. V was shortened by 4 bases and J by 6 bases, with 7 bases between the two germline ends. The CDR3 region is CASSSPGEQYF. Here the CDR3 DNA reads TGTGCCAGCAGTTCCCCCGGCGAGCAGTACTTC.

This clone was counted a single time. The rearrangement links TRBV27 to TRBJ1-5, with 10 bases identical to TRBD1. There are 15 residues in the CDR3. The J segment lost 6 bases and the V segment lost 5 bases, leaving 7 bases of the junction unmatched. Per germline, CDR1 MNHEY and CDR2 SMNVEV (reference sequence). The DNA of the CDR3 is TGTGCCAGCAGTACGGGACAGGGGTTCGGTCAGCCCCAGCATTTT. Translation: CASSTGQGFGQPQHF.

The chain links TRBV3-1 (or the pseudogene TRBV3-2) to TRBJ2-7; 9 bases agree with TRBD1. This CDR3 spans 15 amino acids. V was pared by 5 bases and J by 6 bases, with 11 bases of the junction left unmatched. Germline lookup yields CDR1 LGHDT and CDR2 YNNKEL (reference sequence). CDR3 DNA: TGTGCCAGCAGCTTACCTCCGGGACAGGGCGCCGAGCAGTACTTC. The encoded protein is CASSLPPGQGAEQYF.

The chain employs TRBV27 and TRBJ1-2; D is uncertain. CDR1 is MNHEY and CDR2 is SMNVEV in the germline V gene (reference sequence). The CDR3 consists of 12 residues. With 8 bases removed from V and 3 bases from J, the gap between germline ends came to 10 bases. The CDR3 DNA is TGTGCCAGCCGAGCGGAGGACTATGGCTACACCTTC. Protein product: CASRAEDYGYTF.